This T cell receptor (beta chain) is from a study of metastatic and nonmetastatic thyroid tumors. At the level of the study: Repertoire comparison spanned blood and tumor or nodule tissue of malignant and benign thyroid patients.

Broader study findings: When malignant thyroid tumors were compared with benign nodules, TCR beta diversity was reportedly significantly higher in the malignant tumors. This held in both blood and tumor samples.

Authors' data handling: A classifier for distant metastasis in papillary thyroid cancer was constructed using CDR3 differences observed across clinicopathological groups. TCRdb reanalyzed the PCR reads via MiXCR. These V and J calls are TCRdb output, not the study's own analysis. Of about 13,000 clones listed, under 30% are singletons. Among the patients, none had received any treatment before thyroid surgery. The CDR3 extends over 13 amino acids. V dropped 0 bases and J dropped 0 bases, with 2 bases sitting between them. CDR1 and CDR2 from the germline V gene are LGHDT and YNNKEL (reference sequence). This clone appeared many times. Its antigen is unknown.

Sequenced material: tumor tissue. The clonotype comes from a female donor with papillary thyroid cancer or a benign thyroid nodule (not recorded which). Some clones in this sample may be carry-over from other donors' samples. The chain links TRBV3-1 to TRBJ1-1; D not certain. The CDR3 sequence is CASSQDLNTEAFF. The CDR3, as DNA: TGTGCCAGCAGCCAAGATCTGAACACTGAAGCTTTCTTT.